Listed below are T cell receptor beta chains from one sample, sequenced in a study of blood T cell repertoires in COVID-19. Data came from immunoSEQ multiplex PCR; TCRdb stores just in-frame clones and leaves some out. The sample includes around 300,000 clones, about 89% of them seen just once. The sequenced sample was peripheral blood. These receptors were collected from a woman in her twenties or thirties with COVID-19, enrolled during active disease. Both conserved end residues are part of each CDR3. Fields, in order: clone size, J gene, D gene, V gene, CDR3 protein, CDR3 DNA. The D gene is left open where the match is weak. Only part of the rows carry a size: once, few, many, or a class if the clone is expanded.

clone_size: -
j_call: TRBJ2-2
d_call: -
v_call: TRBV24-1
cdr3_aa: CATSDSGREDTGELFF
cdr3_nt: TGTGCCACCAGTGATTCGGGCAGGGAGGACACCGGGGAGCTGTTTTTT

clone_size: -
j_call: TRBJ2-1
d_call: TRBD2
v_call: TRBV14
cdr3_aa: CASSQRTSGALPREQFF
cdr3_nt: TGTGCCAGCAGCCAACGGACTAGCGGGGCCCTCCCTCGGGAGCAGTTCTTC

clone_size: -
j_call: TRBJ2-1
d_call: TRBD2
v_call: TRBV3-1/TRBV3-2
cdr3_aa: CASSQYHPTSGKNDEQFF
cdr3_nt: TGTGCCAGCAGCCAATATCATCCGACTAGCGGGAAAAACGATGAGCAGTTCTTC

clone_size: -
j_call: TRBJ1-6
d_call: TRBD1
v_call: TRBV28
cdr3_aa: CASSLTGGNSPLHF
cdr3_nt: TGTGCCAGCAGTTTAACAGGGGGCAATTCACCCCTCCACTTT

clone_size: -
j_call: TRBJ1-6
d_call: -
v_call: TRBV2
cdr3_aa: CASSEQGKTDSPLHF
cdr3_nt: TGTGCCAGCAGTGAACAGGGTAAAACGGATTCACCCCTCCACTTT

clone_size: -
j_call: TRBJ2-6
d_call: TRBD1
v_call: TRBV18
cdr3_aa: CASSFDSIVGTGETGANVLTF
cdr3_nt: TGTGCCAGCTCATTTGACTCGATTGTGGGGACAGGGGAAACTGGGGCCAACGTCCTGACTTTC

clone_size: once
j_call: TRBJ1-2
d_call: TRBD1
v_call: TRBV29-1
cdr3_aa: CSVVNRGASGYTF
cdr3_nt: TGCAGCGTTGTAAACAGGGGGGCGTCAGGCTACACCTTC

clone_size: once
j_call: TRBJ2-3
d_call: -
v_call: TRBV28
cdr3_aa: CASSLQGGNTDTQYF
cdr3_nt: TGTGCCAGCAGTTTACAAGGAGGAAACACAGATACGCAGTATTTT

clone_size: -
j_call: TRBJ2-1
d_call: TRBD2
v_call: TRBV6-2/TRBV6-3
cdr3_aa: CASSYSGLAAYNEQFF
cdr3_nt: TGTGCCAGCAGTTACTCGGGACTAGCGGCTTACAATGAGCAGTTCTTC

clone_size: -
j_call: TRBJ2-7
d_call: TRBD2
v_call: TRBV11-3
cdr3_aa: CASRIGTGTSEDEQYF
cdr3_nt: TGTGCCAGCAGGATTGGCACCGGGACTAGCGAAGACGAGCAGTACTTC

clone_size: -
j_call: TRBJ1-2
d_call: TRBD1
v_call: TRBV2
cdr3_aa: CASSDDRDGYTF
cdr3_nt: TGTGCCAGCAGTGACGACAGGGACGGCTACACCTTC

clone_size: once
j_call: TRBJ1-4
d_call: -
v_call: TRBV7-9
cdr3_aa: CASSSDRATNEKLFF
cdr3_nt: TGTGCCAGCAGCTCAGACAGAGCAACTAATGAAAAACTGTTTTTT

clone_size: -
j_call: TRBJ2-3
d_call: TRBD1
v_call: TRBV5-1
cdr3_aa: CASSLETGGLDTQYF
cdr3_nt: TGCGCCAGCAGCTTGGAGACAGGGGGATTAGATACGCAGTATTTT

clone_size: -
j_call: TRBJ2-1
d_call: -
v_call: TRBV10-2
cdr3_aa: CASSEFDEQFF
cdr3_nt: TGCGCCAGCAGTGAGTTCGATGAGCAGTTCTTC

clone_size: -
j_call: TRBJ1-2
d_call: -
v_call: TRBV6-5
cdr3_aa: CASRRGPGAYGYTF
cdr3_nt: TGTGCCAGCAGACGCGGACCGGGAGCCTATGGCTACACCTTC

clone_size: -
j_call: TRBJ1-6
d_call: -
v_call: TRBV5-6
cdr3_aa: CASSFGGDAPLHF
cdr3_nt: TGTGCCAGCAGCTTTGGAGGGGACGCACCCCTCCACTTT

clone_size: -
j_call: TRBJ2-4
d_call: -
v_call: TRBV27
cdr3_aa: CASSLSTGRNIQYF
cdr3_nt: TGTGCCAGCAGTTTATCGACTGGTAGAAACATTCAGTACTTC

clone_size: -
j_call: TRBJ2-7
d_call: TRBD1
v_call: TRBV5-1
cdr3_aa: CASSPRDRENYEQYF
cdr3_nt: TGCGCCAGCAGCCCGCGGGACAGGGAAAACTACGAGCAGTACTTC

clone_size: few
j_call: TRBJ1-1
d_call: TRBD1
v_call: TRBV4-1
cdr3_aa: CASSHQTGPMNTEAFF
cdr3_nt: TGCGCCAGCAGCCATCAGACAGGGCCAATGAACACTGAAGCTTTCTTT

clone_size: -
j_call: TRBJ1-4
d_call: TRBD1
v_call: TRBV28
cdr3_aa: CASTTLQGPSNEKLFF
cdr3_nt: TGTGCCAGCACTACATTACAGGGGCCATCTAATGAAAAACTGTTTTTT

clone_size: -
j_call: TRBJ2-3
d_call: -
v_call: TRBV29-1
cdr3_aa: CSVGVTDTQYF
cdr3_nt: TGCAGCGTTGGCGTCACAGATACGCAGTATTTT

clone_size: -
j_call: TRBJ1-1
d_call: TRBD1
v_call: TRBV5-8
cdr3_aa: CASSLETGGVKGMNTEAFF
cdr3_nt: TGTGCCAGCAGCTTGGAGACAGGGGGCGTGAAAGGGATGAACACTGAAGCTTTCTTT

clone_size: -
j_call: TRBJ1-5
d_call: -
v_call: TRBV7-2
cdr3_aa: CASSLAQYSNQPQHF
cdr3_nt: TGTGCCAGCAGCTTAGCACAGTATAGCAATCAGCCCCAGCATTTT

clone_size: -
j_call: TRBJ1-5
d_call: -
v_call: TRBV20-1
cdr3_aa: CSASTILFQGNQPQHF
cdr3_nt: TGCAGTGCTAGTACAATCTTGTTCCAGGGGAATCAGCCCCAGCATTTT

clone_size: -
j_call: TRBJ2-3
d_call: -
v_call: TRBV7-2
cdr3_aa: CASSSRIRGTDTQYF
cdr3_nt: TGTGCCAGCAGCTCCCGAATTCGCGGCACAGATACGCAGTATTTT

clone_size: -
j_call: TRBJ2-1
d_call: -
v_call: TRBV4-1
cdr3_aa: CASSQGGSLYNEQFF
cdr3_nt: TGCGCCAGCAGCCAAGGCGGGTCCCTATACAATGAGCAGTTCTTC

clone_size: -
j_call: TRBJ1-1
d_call: -
v_call: TRBV28
cdr3_aa: CASQEGGLNTEAFF
cdr3_nt: TGTGCCAGCCAAGAGGGCGGATTAAACACTGAAGCTTTCTTT

clone_size: -
j_call: TRBJ1-1
d_call: TRBD1
v_call: TRBV2
cdr3_aa: CATDRAVNTEAFF
cdr3_nt: TGTGCCACCGACAGGGCGGTAAACACTGAAGCTTTCTTT

clone_size: -
j_call: TRBJ2-1
d_call: TRBD2
v_call: TRBV5-1
cdr3_aa: CASSFGLAGSYNEQFF
cdr3_nt: TGCGCCAGCAGCTTCGGACTAGCGGGAAGTTACAATGAGCAGTTCTTC

clone_size: many
j_call: TRBJ2-5
d_call: TRBD1
v_call: TRBV6-5
cdr3_aa: CASSATQGAGKTQYF
cdr3_nt: TGTGCCAGCAGCGCCACCCAGGGGGCAGGGAAGACCCAGTACTTC

clone_size: -
j_call: TRBJ1-4
d_call: -
v_call: TRBV15
cdr3_aa: CATSRDSSRGSEKLFF
cdr3_nt: TGTGCCACCAGCAGAGATTCGTCAAGGGGGTCAGAAAAACTGTTTTTT

clone_size: -
j_call: TRBJ1-6
d_call: -
v_call: TRBV29-1
cdr3_aa: CSGRTGNNSPLHF
cdr3_nt: TGCAGCGGACGGACGGGGAATAATTCACCCCTCCACTTT

clone_size: -
j_call: TRBJ2-7
d_call: -
v_call: TRBV6-6
cdr3_aa: CASGLNYEQYF
cdr3_nt: TGTGCCAGCGGACTGAACTACGAGCAGTACTTC

clone_size: -
j_call: TRBJ2-2
d_call: TRBD2
v_call: TRBV18
cdr3_aa: CASSLSGRETTGELFF
cdr3_nt: TGTGCCAGCTCACTTAGCGGGAGGGAGACCACCGGGGAGCTGTTTTTT

clone_size: -
j_call: TRBJ1-2
d_call: -
v_call: TRBV23-1
cdr3_aa: CASSHIRGDYGYTF
cdr3_nt: TGCGCCAGCAGTCATATCAGGGGTGACTATGGCTACACCTTC

clone_size: -
j_call: TRBJ2-2
d_call: -
v_call: TRBV10-1
cdr3_aa: CASSESGRDTGELFF
cdr3_nt: TGCGCCAGCAGTGAGTCGGGCAGGGACACCGGGGAGCTGTTTTTT

clone_size: -
j_call: TRBJ2-7
d_call: -
v_call: TRBV15
cdr3_aa: CATSRSSTSAHEQYF
cdr3_nt: TGTGCCACCAGCAGATCCAGTACCAGCGCCCACGAGCAGTACTTC

clone_size: -
j_call: TRBJ2-5
d_call: TRBD1
v_call: TRBV5-1
cdr3_aa: CASSLTGTGGEETQYF
cdr3_nt: TGCGCCAGCAGCTTAACCGGGACAGGGGGAGAAGAGACCCAGTACTTC

clone_size: -
j_call: TRBJ2-1
d_call: -
v_call: TRBV9
cdr3_aa: CASSAGAYNEQFF
cdr3_nt: TGTGCCAGCAGCGCCGGAGCGTACAATGAGCAGTTCTTC

clone_size: once
j_call: TRBJ2-5
d_call: TRBD2
v_call: TRBV18
cdr3_aa: CASSPGLAHQETQYF
cdr3_nt: TGTGCCAGCTCACCGGGACTAGCGCACCAAGAGACCCAGTACTTC

clone_size: once
j_call: TRBJ2-2
d_call: -
v_call: TRBV18
cdr3_aa: CASSPRGVANTGELFF
cdr3_nt: TGTGCCAGCTCACCACGGGGAGTAGCGAACACCGGGGAGCTGTTTTTT

clone_size: -
j_call: TRBJ1-4
d_call: TRBD1
v_call: TRBV5-5
cdr3_aa: CASSLQTGVWEKLFF
cdr3_nt: TGTGCCAGCAGCCTACAGACAGGGGTGTGGGAAAAACTGTTTTTT

clone_size: once
j_call: TRBJ1-2
d_call: -
v_call: TRBV7-2
cdr3_aa: CASSATDDSNYGYTF
cdr3_nt: TGTGCCAGCAGCGCTACAGATGATTCTAACTATGGCTACACCTTC

clone_size: -
j_call: TRBJ1-2
d_call: -
v_call: TRBV10-3
cdr3_aa: CAISEEWGKDFREIGYTF
cdr3_nt: TGTGCCATCAGTGAGGAGTGGGGGAAAGATTTCCGGGAGATAGGCTACACCTTC

clone_size: -
j_call: TRBJ2-5
d_call: TRBD1
v_call: TRBV29-1
cdr3_aa: CSVLTGGGETQYF
cdr3_nt: TGCAGCGTCCTCACAGGGGGCGGGGAGACCCAGTACTTC

clone_size: -
j_call: TRBJ2-5
d_call: -
v_call: TRBV5-6
cdr3_aa: CASSLEFSGVTETQYF
cdr3_nt: TGTGCCAGCAGCTTGGAGTTTAGCGGCGTAACAGAGACCCAGTACTTC

clone_size: once
j_call: TRBJ1-4
d_call: TRBD1
v_call: TRBV28
cdr3_aa: CASRPQADRVKSTNEKLFF
cdr3_nt: TGTGCCAGCAGACCCCAGGCGGACAGGGTAAAGAGTACTAATGAAAAACTGTTTTTT

clone_size: -
j_call: TRBJ2-7
d_call: -
v_call: TRBV18
cdr3_aa: CASSPTGWRFEQYF
cdr3_nt: TGTGCCAGCTCACCAACAGGGTGGAGGTTCGAGCAGTACTTC

clone_size: -
j_call: TRBJ2-7
d_call: -
v_call: TRBV27
cdr3_aa: CASSLSPGNYEQYF
cdr3_nt: TGTGCCAGCAGTTTATCCCCGGGGAACTACGAGCAGTACTTC

clone_size: few
j_call: TRBJ1-1
d_call: -
v_call: TRBV12-3/TRBV12-4
cdr3_aa: CASTLTENTEAFF
cdr3_nt: TGTGCCAGCACCCTAACAGAGAACACTGAAGCTTTCTTT

clone_size: -
j_call: TRBJ1-1
d_call: -
v_call: TRBV3-1/TRBV3-2
cdr3_aa: CASSQGSGTEAFF
cdr3_nt: TGTGCCAGCAGCCAAGGTTCAGGCACTGAAGCTTTCTTT

clone_size: -
j_call: TRBJ1-2
d_call: -
v_call: TRBV4-2
cdr3_aa: CASSQDGTGHNYGYTF
cdr3_nt: TGTGCCAGCAGCCAAGATGGCACAGGGCATAACTATGGCTACACCTTC